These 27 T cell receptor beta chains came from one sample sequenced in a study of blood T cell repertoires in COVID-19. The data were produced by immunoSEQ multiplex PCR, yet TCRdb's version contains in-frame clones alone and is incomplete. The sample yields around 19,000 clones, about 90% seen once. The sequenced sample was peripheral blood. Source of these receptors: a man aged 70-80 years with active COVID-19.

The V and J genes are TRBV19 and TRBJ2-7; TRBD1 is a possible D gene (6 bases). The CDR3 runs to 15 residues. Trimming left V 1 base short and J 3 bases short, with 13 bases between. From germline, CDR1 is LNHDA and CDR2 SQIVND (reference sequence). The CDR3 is CASSIGAGQIYEQYF. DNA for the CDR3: TGTGCCAGTAGTATAGGCGCAGGACAGATCTACGAGCAGTACTTC.

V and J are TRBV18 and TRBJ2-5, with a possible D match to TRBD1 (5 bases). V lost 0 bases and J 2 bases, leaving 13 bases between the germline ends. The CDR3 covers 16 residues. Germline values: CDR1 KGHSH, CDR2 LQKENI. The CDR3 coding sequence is TGTGCCAGCTCACCACCGTACAGGCCCCATCAAGAGACCCAGTACTTC. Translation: CASSPPYRPHQETQYF.

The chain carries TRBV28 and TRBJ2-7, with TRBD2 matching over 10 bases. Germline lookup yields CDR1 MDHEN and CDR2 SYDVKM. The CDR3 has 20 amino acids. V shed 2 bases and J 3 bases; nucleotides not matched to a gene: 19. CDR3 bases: TGTGCCAGCAGTTTACTCTTACGGGCTAGCGGGAGCACTGGCCTCTACGAGCAGTACTTC. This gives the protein CASSLLLRASGSTGLYEQYF.

Here the CDR3 reads CASSSPSYEQYF. The DNA for the CDR3 is TGTGCCAGCAGTTCTCCGAGCTACGAGCAGTACTTC. This chain links TRBV6-2 or TRBV6-3 with TRBJ2-7; no firm D call. The germline gives CDR1 MNHEY, CDR2 SVGEGT. There are 12 residues in the CDR3. V shed 4 bases and J shed 3 bases, with 7 bases lying between them.

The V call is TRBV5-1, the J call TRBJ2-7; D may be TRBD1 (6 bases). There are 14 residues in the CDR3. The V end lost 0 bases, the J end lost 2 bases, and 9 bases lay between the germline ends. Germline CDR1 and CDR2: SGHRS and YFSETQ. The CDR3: CASSLGDRTYEQYF. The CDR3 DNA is TGCGCCAGCAGCTTGGGAGACAGGACCTACGAGCAGTACTTC.

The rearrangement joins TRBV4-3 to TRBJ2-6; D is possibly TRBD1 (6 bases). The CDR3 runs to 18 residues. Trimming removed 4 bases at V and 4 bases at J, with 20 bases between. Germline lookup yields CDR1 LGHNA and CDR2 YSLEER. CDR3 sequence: CASSPLTGSLGGANVLTF. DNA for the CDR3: TGCGCCAGCAGCCCTCTGACAGGATCCCTAGGGGGGGCCAACGTCCTGACTTTC.

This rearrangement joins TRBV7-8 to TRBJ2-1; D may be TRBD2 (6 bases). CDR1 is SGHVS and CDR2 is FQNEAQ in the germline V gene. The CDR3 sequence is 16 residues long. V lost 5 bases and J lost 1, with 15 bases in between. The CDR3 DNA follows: TGTGCCAGCAGCCCCACGGGACTGACTTCCTACAATGAGCAGTTCTTC. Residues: CASSPTGLTSYNEQFF.

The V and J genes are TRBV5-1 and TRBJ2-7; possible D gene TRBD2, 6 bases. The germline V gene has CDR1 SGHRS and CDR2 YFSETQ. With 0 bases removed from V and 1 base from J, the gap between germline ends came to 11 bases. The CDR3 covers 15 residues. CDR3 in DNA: TGCGCCAGCAGCTTGGCACTAGCTCCTTCCTACGAGCAGTACTTC. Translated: CASSLALAPSYEQYF. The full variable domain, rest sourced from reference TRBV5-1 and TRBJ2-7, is KAGVTQTPRYLIKTRGQQVTLSCSPISGHRSVSWYQQTPGQGLQFLFEYFSETQRNKGNFPGRFSGRQFSNSRSEMNVSTLELGDSALYLCASSLALAPSYEQYFGPGTRLTVT.

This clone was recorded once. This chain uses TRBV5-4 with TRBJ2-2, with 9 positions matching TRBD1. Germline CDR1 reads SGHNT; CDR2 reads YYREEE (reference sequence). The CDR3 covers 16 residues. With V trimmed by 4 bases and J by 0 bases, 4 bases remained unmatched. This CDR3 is CASSPGQGTNTGELFF. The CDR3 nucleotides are TGTGCCAGCAGCCCGGGACAGGGAACGAACACCGGGGAGCTGTTTTTT.

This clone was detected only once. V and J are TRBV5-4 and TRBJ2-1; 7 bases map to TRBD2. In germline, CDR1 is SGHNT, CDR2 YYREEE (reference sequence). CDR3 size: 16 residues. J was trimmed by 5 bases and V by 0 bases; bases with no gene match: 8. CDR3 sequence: CASSLVGDYKNNEQFF. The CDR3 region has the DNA TGTGCCAGCAGCTTGGTAGGGGACTACAAAAACAATGAGCAGTTCTTC.

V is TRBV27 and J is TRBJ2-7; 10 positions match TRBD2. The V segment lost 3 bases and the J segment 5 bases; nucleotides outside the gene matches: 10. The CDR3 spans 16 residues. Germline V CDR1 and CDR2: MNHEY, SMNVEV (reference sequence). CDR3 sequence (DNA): TGTGCCAGCAGTTTCCAGCGGGAGGGCCGTCCCGACGAGCAGTACTTC. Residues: CASSFQREGRPDEQYF.

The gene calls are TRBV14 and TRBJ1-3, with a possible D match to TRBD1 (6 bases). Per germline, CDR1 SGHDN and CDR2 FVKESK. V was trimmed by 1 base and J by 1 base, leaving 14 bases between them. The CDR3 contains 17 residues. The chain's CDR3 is CASSQGGGPGSGNTIYF. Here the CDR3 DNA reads TGTGCCAGCAGCCAAGGAGGGGGTCCTGGGTCTGGAAACACCATATATTTT.

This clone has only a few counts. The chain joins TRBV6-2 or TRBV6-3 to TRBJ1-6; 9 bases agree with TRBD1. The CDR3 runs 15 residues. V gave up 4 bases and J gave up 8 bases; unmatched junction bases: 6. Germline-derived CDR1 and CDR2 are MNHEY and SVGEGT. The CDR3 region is CASSWIQGAYSPLHF. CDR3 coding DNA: TGTGCCAGCAGTTGGATACAGGGGGCTTATTCACCCCTCCACTTT.

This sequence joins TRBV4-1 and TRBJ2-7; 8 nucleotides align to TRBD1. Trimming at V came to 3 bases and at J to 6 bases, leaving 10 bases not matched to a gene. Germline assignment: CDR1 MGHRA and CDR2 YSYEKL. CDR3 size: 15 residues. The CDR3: CASSQASAGGGEQYF. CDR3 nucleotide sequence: TGCGCCAGCAGCCAGGCTTCCGCAGGGGGCGGCGAGCAGTACTTC.

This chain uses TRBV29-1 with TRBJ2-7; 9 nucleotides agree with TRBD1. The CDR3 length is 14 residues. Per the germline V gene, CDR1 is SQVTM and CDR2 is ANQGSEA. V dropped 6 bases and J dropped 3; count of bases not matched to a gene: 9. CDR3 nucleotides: TGCAGCGTAGACTACGGGACAGGGCTCTACGAGCAGTACTTC. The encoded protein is CSVDYGTGLYEQYF.

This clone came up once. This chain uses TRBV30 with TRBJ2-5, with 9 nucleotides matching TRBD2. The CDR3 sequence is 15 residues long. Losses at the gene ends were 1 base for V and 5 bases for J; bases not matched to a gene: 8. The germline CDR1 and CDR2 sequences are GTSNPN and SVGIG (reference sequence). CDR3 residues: CAWSEKRGVGETQYF. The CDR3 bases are TGTGCCTGGAGTGAAAAGCGGGGGGTGGGCGAGACCCAGTACTTC. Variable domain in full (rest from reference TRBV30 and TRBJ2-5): SQTIHQWPATLVQPVGSPLSLECTVEGTSNPNLYWYRQAAGRGLQLLFYSVGIGQISSEVPQNLSASRPQDRQFILSSKKLLLSDSGFYLCAWSEKRGVGETQYFGPGTRLLVL.

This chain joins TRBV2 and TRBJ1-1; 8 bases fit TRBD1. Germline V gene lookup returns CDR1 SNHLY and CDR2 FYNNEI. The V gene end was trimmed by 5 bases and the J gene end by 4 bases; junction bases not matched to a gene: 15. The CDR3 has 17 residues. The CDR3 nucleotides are TGTGCCAGCAGTCGACTAGGGCAGGGGGCACGAGGCACTGAAGCTTTCTTT. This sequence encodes CASSRLGQGARGTEAFF.

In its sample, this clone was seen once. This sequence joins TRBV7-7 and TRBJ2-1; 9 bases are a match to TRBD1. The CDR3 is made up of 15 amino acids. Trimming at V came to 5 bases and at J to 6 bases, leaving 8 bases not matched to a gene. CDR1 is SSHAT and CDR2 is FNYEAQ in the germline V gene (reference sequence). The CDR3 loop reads CASSPGTGRSNEQFF. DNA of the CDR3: TGTGCCAGCAGCCCTGGGACAGGGCGGTCCAATGAGCAGTTCTTC.

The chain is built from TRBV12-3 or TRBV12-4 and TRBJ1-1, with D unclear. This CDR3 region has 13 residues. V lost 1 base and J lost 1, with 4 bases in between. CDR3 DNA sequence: TGTGCCAGCAGTTTAGGGAGGAACACTGAAGCTTTCTTT. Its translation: CASSLGRNTEAFF.

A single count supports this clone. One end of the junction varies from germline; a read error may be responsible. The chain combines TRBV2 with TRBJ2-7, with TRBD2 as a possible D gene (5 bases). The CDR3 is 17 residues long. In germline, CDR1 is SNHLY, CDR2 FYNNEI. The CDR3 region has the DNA TGTGCCAGCAGGGAAGCGTTCGGATTTACGACTACGGGCGAGCAGTACTTC. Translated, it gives CASREAFGFTTTGEQYF.

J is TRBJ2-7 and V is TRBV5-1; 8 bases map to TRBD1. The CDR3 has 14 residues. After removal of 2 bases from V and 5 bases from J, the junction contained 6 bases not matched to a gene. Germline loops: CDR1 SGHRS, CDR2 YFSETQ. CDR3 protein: CASSLQGGNDEQYF. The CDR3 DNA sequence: TGCGCCAGCAGCTTACAGGGGGGTAACGACGAGCAGTACTTC. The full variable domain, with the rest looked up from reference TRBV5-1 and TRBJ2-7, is KAGVTQTPRYLIKTRGQQVTLSCSPISGHRSVSWYQQTPGQGLQFLFEYFSETQRNKGNFPGRFSGRQFSNSRSEMNVSTLELGDSALYLCASSLQGGNDEQYFGPGTRLTVT.

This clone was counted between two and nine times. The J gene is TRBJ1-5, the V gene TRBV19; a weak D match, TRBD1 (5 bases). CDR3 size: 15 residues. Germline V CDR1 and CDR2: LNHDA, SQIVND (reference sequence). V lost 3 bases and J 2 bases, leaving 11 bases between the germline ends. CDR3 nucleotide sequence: TGTGCCAGTAGTATGCAGGGCGAGGGCAATCAGCCCCAGCATTTT. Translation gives CASSMQGEGNQPQHF.

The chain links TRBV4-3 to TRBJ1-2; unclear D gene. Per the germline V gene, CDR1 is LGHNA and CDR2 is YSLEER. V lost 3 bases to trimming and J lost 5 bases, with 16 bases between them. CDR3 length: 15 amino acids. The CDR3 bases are TGCGCCAGCAGCCAGTCCTACCGGGAACCATATGGCTACACCTTC. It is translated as CASSQSYREPYGYTF.

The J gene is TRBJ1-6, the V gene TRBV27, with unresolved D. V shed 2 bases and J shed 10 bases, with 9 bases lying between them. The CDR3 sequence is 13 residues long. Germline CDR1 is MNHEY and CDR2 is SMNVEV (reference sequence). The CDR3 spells CASSLGLGSPLHF. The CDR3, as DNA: TGTGCCAGCAGTTTAGGTCTCGGGTCACCCCTCCACTTT.

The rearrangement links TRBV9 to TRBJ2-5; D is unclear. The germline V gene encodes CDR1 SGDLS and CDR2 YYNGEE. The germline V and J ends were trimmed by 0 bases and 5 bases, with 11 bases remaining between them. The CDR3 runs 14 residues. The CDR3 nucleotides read TGTGCCAGCAGCGTAGCTGGCACGTCCGAGACCCAGTACTTC. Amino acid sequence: CASSVAGTSETQYF.

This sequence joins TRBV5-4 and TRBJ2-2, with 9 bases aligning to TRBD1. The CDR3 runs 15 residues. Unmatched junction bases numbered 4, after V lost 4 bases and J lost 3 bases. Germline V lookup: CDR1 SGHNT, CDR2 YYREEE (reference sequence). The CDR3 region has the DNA TGTGCCAGCAGCCCGAGACAGGGGGACACCGGGGAGCTGTTTTTT. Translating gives CASSPRQGDTGELFF.

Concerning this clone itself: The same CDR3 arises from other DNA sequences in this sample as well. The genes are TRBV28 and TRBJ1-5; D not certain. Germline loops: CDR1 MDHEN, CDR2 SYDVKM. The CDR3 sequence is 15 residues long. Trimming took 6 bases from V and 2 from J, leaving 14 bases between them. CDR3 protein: CASRMHGGGNQPQHF. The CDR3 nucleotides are TGTGCCAGCAGAATGCACGGCGGGGGCAATCAGCCCCAGCATTTT.